The clone carrying this T cell receptor beta chain was seen a few times. This sample is part of a study of T cells in Graves' hyperthyroidism and ophthalmopathy. TCR beta CDR3 region amplification was performed from RNA transcripts. HTBI primers were the set used in a first-round RT-PCR of the TCR CDR3. MiXCR, applied by TCRdb to the multiplex PCR reads, yields one record per CDR3 protein. The table lists over 150,000 distinct CDR3 sequences, less than 20% of them singletons. CDR1 MDHEN and CDR2 SYDVKM come from the germline V gene. Trimming removed 1 base at V and 4 bases at J, with 13 bases between. The CDR3 has 15 amino acids.

V and J are TRBV28 and TRBJ1-2, with unresolved D. This TCR was sampled from a woman in her forties or fifties with Graves' hyperthyroidism. The specimen was blood. The CDR3 bases are TGTGCCAGCAGTTTATTCCCGGTCCAGGTCTATGGCTACACCTTC. Its translation is CASSLFPVQVYGYTF.